The clone carrying this TCR beta chain was recorded many times. The record originates from a study of T cells in Graves' hyperthyroidism and ophthalmopathy. The germline V gene encodes CDR1 SGHAT and CDR2 FQNNGV. The CDR3 loop spans 14 amino acids. V was trimmed by 5 bases and J by 5 bases, leaving 15 bases between them. Amplification targeted TCR beta CDR3 regions from RNA transcripts. A set of HTBI primers served as the primers for a first-round RT-PCR of the TCR CDR3. Via MiXCR, TCRdb re-called the multiplex PCR reads, giving one row per CDR3 protein. This repertoire shows around 570,000 distinct CDR3 sequences, around 20% found once; its top ten account for over 45%.

The receptor's source is a man aged 35 to 55 with Graves' ophthalmopathy. The specimen sequenced was blood. This chain links TRBV11-2 with TRBJ2-5, with D maybe TRBD2 (5 bases). The CDR3: CASSRLGSRETQYF. DNA of the CDR3: TGTGCCAGCAGCAGGCTAGGGAGTCGGGAGACCCAGTACTTC.